This T cell receptor (beta chain) is from a study of blood T cell repertoires in COVID-19. Study details: Whether acute or convalescent, the COVID-19 samples came from the United States, Italy and Spain. The analysed material was cDNA or gDNA that came from T cells, B-cell-depleted T cells, or PBMCs.

How the authors handled the data: Amplification from reference gene primers served as the basis for estimated nucleated cell counts. TCRdb's table, derived via immunoSEQ multiplex PCR, lists solely in-frame clones and lacks some. V and J calls and clone size are as listed in that table; D and trimming were resolved from the DNA. The table has about 15,000 clones, 89% seen once. In this sample, this clone turned up once. Germline assignment: CDR1 SNHLY and CDR2 FYNNEI. This CDR3 has 12 amino acids. Trimming removed 4 bases from V and 10 bases from J; junction bases left unmatched: 4. The sequence came from a human donor in a cohort sampled during active COVID-19. The sample was peripheral blood. The gene calls are TRBV2 and TRBJ1-1, with 9 bases identical to TRBD1. CDR3 DNA: TGTGCCAGCAGTGTCATGGACAGGGGAGCTTTCTTT. Its translation: CASSVMDRGAFF.